A single sample is the source of the 29 T cell receptor beta chains below, sequenced in a study of blood T cell repertoires in COVID-19. Sequencing used immunoSEQ multiplex PCR; TCRdb keeps in-frame clones, though not all of them. This sample has about 160,000 clones, with approximately 92% found just once. Sample: peripheral blood. Every receptor here comes from a woman in her 50s with acute or convalescent COVID-19.

CDR3 nucleotide sequence: TGTGCCAGCAGTATTGGACAGGGGGCCTCCTACGAGCAGTACTTC. As protein: CASSIGQGASYEQYF. The rearrangement uses TRBV27 and TRBJ2-7; TRBD1 aligns across 11 bases. The germline gives CDR1 MNHEY, CDR2 SMNVEV (reference sequence). CDR3 length: 15 amino acids. The V and J ends lost 5 bases and 0 bases, in that order; junction bases with no gene match: 3.

The chain links TRBV28 to TRBJ2-3; 8 positions match TRBD2. The V and J ends lost 4 bases and 7 bases, in that order; junction bases with no gene match: 10. The CDR3 extends over 15 amino acids. The germline V gene has CDR1 MDHEN and CDR2 SYDVKM. The CDR3 DNA follows: TGTGCCAGCAGTTCTAGCGGGTTCATACTCTATACGCAGTATTTT. It is translated as CASSSSGFILYTQYF.

The V call is TRBV7-9, the J call TRBJ2-2, with 8 bases identical to TRBD1. Germline V lookup: CDR1 SEHNR, CDR2 FQNEAQ (reference sequence). The trim removed 4 bases at V and 0 bases at J, leaving 1 base unmatched. The CDR3 spans 15 residues. CDR3 in amino acids: CASSWTGSNTGELFF. The CDR3 DNA reads as TGTGCCAGCAGCTGGACAGGGTCGAACACCGGGGAGCTGTTTTTT.

This chain connects TRBV29-1 to TRBJ1-1; D possibly corresponds to TRBD1 (6 bases). The ends were cut back, 6 bases at V and 4 bases at J, with 15 bases in the middle. The germline V gene has CDR1 SQVTM and CDR2 ANQGSEA. The CDR3 is 13 residues long. Here the CDR3 reads CSVESQGSTEAFF. CDR3 bases: TGCAGCGTCGAGTCACAGGGAAGCACTGAAGCTTTCTTT.

This chain links TRBV27 with TRBJ1-4; 9 bases are shared with TRBD1. The CDR3 has 14 amino acids. CDR1 and CDR2 (germline): MNHEY, SMNVEV (reference sequence). Trimming cost V 3 bases and J 5 bases; bases outside gene matches: 1. DNA for the CDR3: TGTGCCAGCAGTTTCGGACAGGGGAATGAAAAACTGTTTTTT. Protein product: CASSFGQGNEKLFF.

The chain employs TRBV15 and TRBJ1-2, with unresolved D. V lost 4 bases and J 1 base, leaving 13 bases between the germline ends. Germline loops: CDR1 LNHNV, CDR2 YYDKDF (reference sequence). CDR3 length: 15 amino acids. This chain's CDR3 is CATSTEGRSNYGYTF. CDR3 DNA: TGTGCCACCAGCACGGAGGGAAGAAGTAACTATGGCTACACCTTC.

The V call is TRBV5-1, the J call TRBJ1-6, with TRBD1 identical over 8 bases. The CDR3 runs 15 residues. CDR1 is SGHRS and CDR2 is YFSETQ in the germline V gene. J was trimmed by 5 bases and V by 2 bases; bases with no gene match: 3. The CDR3 region is CASSLQGENNSPLHF. The CDR3 coding sequence is TGCGCCAGCAGCTTACAGGGGGAAAATAATTCACCCCTCCACTTT.

V gene TRBV7-9 combines with J gene TRBJ2-3; 14 nucleotides align to TRBD2. CDR1 and CDR2 from the germline V gene are SEHNR and FQNEAQ (reference sequence). The V gene end was trimmed by 5 bases and the J gene end by 6 bases; junction bases not matched to a gene: 7. The CDR3 sequence is 16 residues long. As DNA, the CDR3 is TGTGCCAGCAGCACCGGGACTAGCGGGGGCCGGGATACGCAGTATTTT. Its protein product is CASSTGTSGGRDTQYF.

The gene calls are TRBV5-8 and TRBJ2-7; D possibly corresponds to TRBD2 (6 bases). Germline values: CDR1 SGHTS, CDR2 YDEGEE. The CDR3 has 15 residues. V lost 1 base to trimming and J lost 4 bases, with 15 bases between them. This CDR3 is CASSLSWGLGYEQYF. The DNA of the CDR3 is TGTGCCAGCAGCTTGTCTTGGGGACTTGGGTACGAGCAGTACTTC.

The rearrangement joins TRBV20-1 to TRBJ1-2, with unresolved D. V was cut by 5 bases and J by 5 bases, with 9 bases left in between. Germline values: CDR1 DFQATT, CDR2 SNEGSKA (reference sequence). The CDR3 runs to 11 residues. CDR3 residues: CSAPISYGYTF. CDR3 bases: TGCAGTGCTCCTATCTCTTATGGCTACACCTTC.

This clone occurred once. One end of the junction is discordant with germline, which a read error may explain. The sample holds other DNA sequences that translate to the same CDR3. The rearrangement links TRBV7-7 to TRBJ2-3; perhaps TRBD1 as D (5 bases). This CDR3 has 14 residues. Germline CDR1 reads SSHAT; CDR2 reads FNYEAQ (reference sequence). This CDR3 reads CASSLGSGTDTQYF. DNA for the CDR3: TGTGCTAGCAGCTTAGGATCAGGGACAGATACGCAGTATTTT.

The rearrangement joins TRBV7-6 to TRBJ1-1, with no clear D. The CDR3 is 13 residues long. The germline CDR1 and CDR2 sequences are SGHVS and FNYEAQ. Trimming pared 1 base from V and 5 bases from J, leaving 8 bases between. The CDR3 loop reads CASSLDLQTEAFF. The CDR3 DNA sequence: TGTGCCAGCAGCTTAGATCTACAGACTGAAGCTTTCTTT.

This chain links TRBV5-1 with TRBJ1-2; TRBD1 agrees at 9 bases. Per germline, CDR1 SGHRS and CDR2 YFSETQ. The CDR3 length is 14 residues. With V trimmed by 2 bases and J by 8 bases, 7 bases remained unmatched. For the CDR3, the DNA is TGCGCCAGCAGCTTACAGGGGGCTCAAGACGGCTACACCTTC. This gives the protein CASSLQGAQDGYTF.

The genes are TRBV5-6 and TRBJ1-5; a weak D match, TRBD1 (6 bases). This CDR3 has 14 residues. Per germline, CDR1 SGHDT and CDR2 YYEEEE. V dropped 4 bases and J dropped 2 bases, with 10 bases sitting between them. CDR3 in amino acids: CASSRGQRNQPQHF. In nucleotides, the CDR3 is TGTGCCAGCAGCCGTGGACAGCGCAATCAGCCCCAGCATTTT.

The chain combines TRBV5-8 with TRBJ2-2; D might be TRBD2 (6 bases). The V end was cut by 1 base, the J end by 6 bases, with 7 bases between. The CDR3 runs 13 residues. Germline lookup yields CDR1 SGHTS and CDR2 YDEGEE. The CDR3: CASSLSGAGELFF. CDR3 DNA sequence: TGTGCCAGCAGCTTGTCGGGAGCCGGGGAGCTGTTTTTT.

The chain's CDR3 is CASSSPGHRNTEAFF. The DNA of the CDR3 is TGTGCCAGCAGCTCTCCGGGACATAGGAACACTGAAGCTTTCTTT. The chain links TRBV7-9 to TRBJ1-1, with D maybe TRBD1 (6 bases). Trimming stripped 4 bases from V and 1 base from J, with 13 bases between. This CDR3 is built from 15 residues. Germline V CDR1 and CDR2: SEHNR, FQNEAQ (reference sequence).

This chain connects TRBV4-1 to TRBJ1-2; weak D call: TRBD1 (6 bases). V lost 0 bases to trimming and J lost 2 bases, with 13 bases between them. The CDR3 runs 16 residues. Per germline, CDR1 MGHRA and CDR2 YSYEKL. CDR3 sequence reads: CASSQDYKRGNYGYTF. As DNA, the CDR3 is TGCGCCAGCAGCCAAGATTATAAAAGGGGGAACTATGGCTACACCTTC.

The chain has TRBV25-1 and TRBJ2-3; 7 nucleotides line up with TRBD2. Germline trimming cut 1 base from V and 1 base from J; bases unmatched to any gene: 5. Per the germline V gene, CDR1 is MGHDK and CDR2 is SYGVNS. The CDR3 has 16 residues. The DNA for the CDR3 is TGTGCCAGCAGTGAATCAGCCCTAGCGGGCACAGATACGCAGTATTTT. This gives the protein CASSESALAGTDTQYF. The full variable domain, its missing parts supplied by reference TRBV25-1 and TRBJ2-3, is EADIYQTPRYLVIGTGKKITLECSQTMGHDKMYWYQQDPGMELHLIHYSYGVNSTEKGDLSSESTVSRIRTEHFPLTLESARPSHTSQYLCASSESALAGTDTQYFGPGTRLTVL.

The CDR3 region has the DNA TGTGCCAGCAGCTCGATCAGGGGGGACTCTATGGGCTACACCTTC. This gives the protein CASSSIRGDSMGYTF. The chain uses TRBV7-9 and TRBJ1-2; TRBD1 agrees at 7 bases. Germline values: CDR1 SEHNR, CDR2 FQNEAQ (reference sequence). The CDR3 sequence is 15 residues long. Trimming removed 4 bases from V and 8 bases from J; junction bases left unmatched: 13.

V is TRBV3-1 (or the pseudogene TRBV3-2) and J is TRBJ2-2; TRBD2 matches 8 bases. The CDR3 extends over 16 amino acids. Germline V gives CDR1 LGHDT, CDR2 YNNKEL (reference sequence). With V trimmed by 2 bases and J by 0 bases, 2 bases remained unmatched. The CDR3 spells CASSQKLAANTGELFF. CDR3 bases: TGTGCCAGCAGCCAAAAACTAGCGGCGAACACCGGGGAGCTGTTTTTT.

This clone has a single count. The V gene is TRBV30, the J gene TRBJ1-3, with D maybe TRBD1 (6 bases). This CDR3 comprises 13 residues. The ends were cut back, 4 bases at V and 8 bases at J, with 15 bases in the middle. Germline CDR1 and CDR2: GTSNPN and SVGIG (reference sequence). The chain's CDR3 is CAWNQGFRDTIYF. The CDR3, as DNA: TGTGCCTGGAATCAGGGGTTCCGGGACACCATATATTTT.

V gene TRBV27 combines with J gene TRBJ2-5; 10 bases align to TRBD2. The CDR3 has 20 amino acids. Germline loops: CDR1 MNHEY, CDR2 SMNVEV (reference sequence). V was pared by 4 bases and J by 4 bases, with 21 bases of the junction left unmatched. The CDR3 reads CASSSVLTFSSGRVGETQYF. Written as DNA, the CDR3 is TGTGCCAGCAGTTCAGTCCTGACCTTCTCTAGCGGGAGAGTGGGAGAGACCCAGTACTTC.

This CDR3 is CASSQESGPRSYEQYF. The CDR3 DNA reads TGCGCCAGCAGCCAAGAAAGTGGCCCTAGATCCTACGAGCAGTACTTC. The J gene is TRBJ2-7, the V gene TRBV4-1, with D unclear. CDR1 and CDR2 from the germline V gene are MGHRA and YSYEKL. The CDR3 is made up of 16 amino acids. Trimming pared 0 bases from V and 1 base from J, leaving 13 bases between.

CDR3 bases: TGTGCCAGCACCCTCGCAGGGATCACTGAAGCTTTCTTT. The encoded protein is CASTLAGITEAFF. The chain uses TRBV12-3 or TRBV12-4 and TRBJ1-1; D perhaps matches TRBD1 (5 bases). This CDR3 has 13 amino acids. The V end lost 7 bases, the J end lost 4 bases, and 13 bases lay between the germline ends.

This clone was seen once. The V call is TRBV7-2, the J call TRBJ2-5; 7 positions match TRBD1. The junction had 6 bases not matched to a gene; V was cut back by 3 bases and J by 2 bases. In germline, CDR1 is SGHTA, CDR2 FQGNSA. CDR3 length: 15 residues. CDR3 DNA: TGTGCCAGCAGCTTTGGGGACAGAAATCAAGAGACCCAGTACTTC. Translating it yields CASSFGDRNQETQYF.

In this sample, this clone turned up once. CDR3 in DNA: TGTGCCAGCTCACCGGGGTCGTGGTATCGGGGCACCGGGGAGCTGTTTTTT. It translates to CASSPGSWYRGTGELFF. V usage is TRBV18 and J usage is TRBJ2-2; D possibly corresponds to TRBD2 (5 bases). Trimming removed 3 bases from V and 4 bases from J, with 18 bases in between. Germline V gives CDR1 KGHSH, CDR2 LQKENI. This CDR3 contains 17 residues.

This chain joins TRBV24-1 and TRBJ1-1, with D hard to call. The V end was cut by 3 bases, the J end by 8 bases, with 6 bases between. CDR1 is KGHDR and CDR2 is SFDVKD in the germline V gene. The CDR3 covers 11 residues. CDR3 nucleotides: TGTGCCACCAGTGATCTATACGAAGCTTTCTTT. This gives the protein CATSDLYEAFF.

The chain links TRBV24-1 to TRBJ2-5; TRBD2 aligns across 7 bases. The CDR3 length is 16 residues. V gave up 3 bases and J gave up 0 bases; unmatched junction bases: 6. The V gene's germline CDR1 is KGHDR and CDR2 SFDVKD. CDR3 nucleotide sequence: TGTGCCACCAGTGATCTCCCTAGCGGTAACCAAGAGACCCAGTACTTC. This translates into CATSDLPSGNQETQYF.

This clone was seen just once. The V gene is TRBV7-2, the J gene TRBJ2-3; the D gene is possibly TRBD2 (5 bases). There are 15 residues in the CDR3. Germline values: CDR1 SGHTA, CDR2 FQGNSA. The V and J ends lost 0 bases and 7 bases respectively, with 14 bases between them. The CDR3: CASSLAWGVGNTQYF. For the CDR3, the DNA is TGTGCCAGCAGCTTAGCCTGGGGAGTTGGAAATACGCAGTATTTT. Supplemented by reference TRBV7-2 and TRBJ2-3, the full variable domain reads GAGVSQSPSNKVTEKGKDVELRCDPISGHTALYWYRQSLGQGLEFLIYFQGNSAPDKSGLPSDRFSAERTGGSVSTLTIQRTQQEDSAVYLCASSLAWGVGNTQYFGPGTRLTVL.